This TCR beta chain was recovered during a study of T cells in Graves' hyperthyroidism and ophthalmopathy. Regarding the study as a whole: A median roughly six months before onset, the model predicted ophthalmopathy.

Looked up from germline, CDR1 is LGHDT and CDR2 is YNNKEL (reference sequence). V dropped 4 bases and J dropped 3; count of bases not matched to a gene: 9. This CDR3 is built from 15 residues. RNA transcripts provided the source from which TCR beta CDR3 regions were amplified. The HTBI primer set drove a first-round RT-PCR of the TCR CDR3. TCRdb re-derived calls from the multiplex PCR reads in MiXCR, one entry per CDR3 protein. This table has 660,000 or so distinct CDR3 sequences, around 21% appearing once. About this clonotype itself: What it recognizes is unknown.

The V call is TRBV3-1, the J call TRBJ2-7; 7 bases line up with TRBD2. Sequenced: blood. This TCR was recovered from a man younger than 40 with Graves' ophthalmopathy. CDR3 nucleotides: TGTGCCAGCAGCCTACAGCTAGCGGTACTCTACGAGCAGTACTTC. Translated: CASSLQLAVLYEQYF.